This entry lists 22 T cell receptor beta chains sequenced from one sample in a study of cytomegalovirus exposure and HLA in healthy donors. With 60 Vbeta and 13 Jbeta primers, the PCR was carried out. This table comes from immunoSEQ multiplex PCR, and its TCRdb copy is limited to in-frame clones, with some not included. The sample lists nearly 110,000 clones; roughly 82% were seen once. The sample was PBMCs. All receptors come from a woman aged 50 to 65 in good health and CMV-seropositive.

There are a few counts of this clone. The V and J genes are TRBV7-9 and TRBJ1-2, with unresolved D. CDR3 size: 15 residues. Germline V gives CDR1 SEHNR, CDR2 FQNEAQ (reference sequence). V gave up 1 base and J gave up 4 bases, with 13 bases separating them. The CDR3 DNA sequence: TGTGCCAGCAGCTTAGATGGTGCGGAACGCTATGGCTACACCTTC. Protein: CASSLDGAERYGYTF.

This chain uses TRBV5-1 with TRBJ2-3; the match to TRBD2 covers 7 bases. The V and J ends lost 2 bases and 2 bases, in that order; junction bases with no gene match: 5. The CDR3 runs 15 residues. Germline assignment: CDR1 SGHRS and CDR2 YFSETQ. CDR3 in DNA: TGCGCCAGCAGCTTCTGGGAGGGAACCACAGATACGCAGTATTTT. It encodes CASSFWEGTTDTQYF.

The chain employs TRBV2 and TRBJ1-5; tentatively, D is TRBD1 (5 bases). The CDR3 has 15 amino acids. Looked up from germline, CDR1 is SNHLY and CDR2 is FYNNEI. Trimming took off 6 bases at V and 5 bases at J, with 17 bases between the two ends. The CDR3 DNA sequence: TGTGCCAGCAGCTTTCTGGGGGGGAGCTATCAGCCCCAGCATTTT. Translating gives CASSFLGGSYQPQHF.

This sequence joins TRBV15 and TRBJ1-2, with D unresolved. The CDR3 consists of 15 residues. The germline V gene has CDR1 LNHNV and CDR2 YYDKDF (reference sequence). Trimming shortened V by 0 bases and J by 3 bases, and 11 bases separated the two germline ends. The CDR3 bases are TGTGCCACCAGCAGAGAAGCCGGTACCCACTATGGCTACACCTTC. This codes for CATSREAGTHYGYTF. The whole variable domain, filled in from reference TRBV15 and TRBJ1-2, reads DAMVIQNPRYQVTQFGKPVTLSCSQTLNHNVMYWYQQKSSQAPKLLFHYYDKDFNNEADTPDNFQSRRPNTSFCFLDIRSPGLGDTAMYLCATSREAGTHYGYTFGSGTRLTVV.

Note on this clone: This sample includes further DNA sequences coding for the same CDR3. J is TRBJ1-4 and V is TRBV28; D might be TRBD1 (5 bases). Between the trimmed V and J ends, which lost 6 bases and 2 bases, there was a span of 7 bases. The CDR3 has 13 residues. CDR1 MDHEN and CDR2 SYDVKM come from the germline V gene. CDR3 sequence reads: CASSRQTNEKLFF. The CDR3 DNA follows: TGTGCCAGCAGCCGACAGACTAATGAAAAACTGTTTTTT.

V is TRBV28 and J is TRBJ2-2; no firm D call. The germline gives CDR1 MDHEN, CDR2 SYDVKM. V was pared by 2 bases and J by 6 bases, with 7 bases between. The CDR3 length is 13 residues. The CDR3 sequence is CASSLRLPGELFF. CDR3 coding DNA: TGTGCCAGCAGTTTACGACTTCCCGGGGAGCTGTTTTTT.

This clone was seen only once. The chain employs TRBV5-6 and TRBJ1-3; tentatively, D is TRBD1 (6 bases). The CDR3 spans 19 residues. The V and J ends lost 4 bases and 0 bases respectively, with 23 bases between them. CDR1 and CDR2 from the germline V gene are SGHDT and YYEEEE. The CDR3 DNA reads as TGTGCCAGCAGCCCGCTAGGGTTGGAGCAGGGGCGCTCTGGAAACACCATATATTTT. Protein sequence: CASSPLGLEQGRSGNTIYF.

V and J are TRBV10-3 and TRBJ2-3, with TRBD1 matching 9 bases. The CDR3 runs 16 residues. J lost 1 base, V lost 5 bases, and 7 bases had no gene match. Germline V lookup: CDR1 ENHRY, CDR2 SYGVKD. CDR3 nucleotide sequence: TGTGCCATCAGTATGGGACAGGGTGTAGGCACAGATACGCAGTATTTT. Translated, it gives CAISMGQGVGTDTQYF.

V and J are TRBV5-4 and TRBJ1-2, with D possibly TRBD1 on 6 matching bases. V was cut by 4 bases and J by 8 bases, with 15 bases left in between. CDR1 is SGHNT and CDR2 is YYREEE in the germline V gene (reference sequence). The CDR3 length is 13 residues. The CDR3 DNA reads TGTGCCAGCAGCGTCGACAGGTTTTACGGCTACACCTTC. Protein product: CASSVDRFYGYTF.

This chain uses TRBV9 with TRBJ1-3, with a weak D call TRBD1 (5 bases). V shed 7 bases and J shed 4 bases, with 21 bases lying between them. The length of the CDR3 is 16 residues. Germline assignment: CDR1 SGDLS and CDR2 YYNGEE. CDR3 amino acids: CASSTSMGGTGNTIYF. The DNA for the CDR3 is TGTGCCAGCTCCACTTCAATGGGGGGGACGGGAAACACCATATATTTT. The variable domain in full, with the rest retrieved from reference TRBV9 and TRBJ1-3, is DSGVTQTPKHLITATGQRVTLRCSPRSGDLSVYWYQQSLDQGLQFLIQYYNGEERAKGNILERFSAQQFPDLHSELNLSSLELGDSALYFCASSTSMGGTGNTIYFGEGSWLTVV.

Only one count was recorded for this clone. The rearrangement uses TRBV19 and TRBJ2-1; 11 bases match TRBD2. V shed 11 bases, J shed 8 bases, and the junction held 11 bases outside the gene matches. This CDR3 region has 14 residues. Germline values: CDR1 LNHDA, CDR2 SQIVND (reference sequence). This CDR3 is CASNLAGGADEQFF. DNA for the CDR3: TGTGCCTCCAACCTAGCGGGGGGTGCTGATGAGCAGTTCTTC.

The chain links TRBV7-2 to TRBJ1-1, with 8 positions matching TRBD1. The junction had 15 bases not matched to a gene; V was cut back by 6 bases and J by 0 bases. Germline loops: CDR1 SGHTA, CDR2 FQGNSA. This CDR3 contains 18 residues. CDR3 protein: CASSPTGAVYIVNTEAFF. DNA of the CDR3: TGTGCCAGCAGTCCGACAGGGGCGGTTTATATAGTGAACACTGAAGCTTTCTTT.

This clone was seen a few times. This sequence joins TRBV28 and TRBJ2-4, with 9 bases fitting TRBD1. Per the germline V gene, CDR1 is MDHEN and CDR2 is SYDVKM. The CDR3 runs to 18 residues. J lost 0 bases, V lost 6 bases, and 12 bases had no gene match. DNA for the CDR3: TGTGCCAGCAGCCCTACAGGGGGCGTAAGGGGAGCCAAAAACATTCAGTACTTC. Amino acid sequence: CASSPTGGVRGAKNIQYF.

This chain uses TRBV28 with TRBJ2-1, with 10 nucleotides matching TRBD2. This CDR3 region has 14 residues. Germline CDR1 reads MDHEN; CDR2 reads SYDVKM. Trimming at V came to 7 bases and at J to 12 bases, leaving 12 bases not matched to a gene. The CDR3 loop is CASMLAGASLSQFF. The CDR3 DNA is TGTGCCAGCATGCTAGCGGGGGCCTCCTTATCGCAGTTCTTC.

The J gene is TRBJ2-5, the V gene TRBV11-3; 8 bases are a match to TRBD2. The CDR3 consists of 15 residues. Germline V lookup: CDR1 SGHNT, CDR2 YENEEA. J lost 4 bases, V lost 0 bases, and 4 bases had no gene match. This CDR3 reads CASSLDGGAGETQYF. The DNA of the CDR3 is TGTGCCAGCAGCTTAGACGGGGGGGCAGGAGAGACCCAGTACTTC.

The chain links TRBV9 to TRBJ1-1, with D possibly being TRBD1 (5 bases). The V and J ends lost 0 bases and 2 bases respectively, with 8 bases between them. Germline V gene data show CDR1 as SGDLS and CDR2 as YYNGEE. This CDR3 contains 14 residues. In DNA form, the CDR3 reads TGTGCCAGCAGCGTAGTGACAGCCAACACTGAAGCTTTCTTT. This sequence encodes CASSVVTANTEAFF.

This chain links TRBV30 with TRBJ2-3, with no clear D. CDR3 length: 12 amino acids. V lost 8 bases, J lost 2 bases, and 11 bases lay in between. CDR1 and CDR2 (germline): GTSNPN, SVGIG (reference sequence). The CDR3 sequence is CAGTMYTDTQYF. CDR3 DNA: TGTGCCGGCACAATGTACACAGATACGCAGTATTTT.

CDR3 bases: TGTGCCAGCAGCTTGGGACTATTTTACGAGCAGTACTTC. It codes for CASSLGLFYEQYF. The J gene is TRBJ2-7, the V gene TRBV5-5; possibly TRBD2 for D (5 bases). Trimming cost V 0 bases and J 4 bases, with 8 bases left between them. The CDR3 contains 13 residues. Germline V gene lookup returns CDR1 SGHKS and CDR2 YYEKEE (reference sequence). Supplemented by reference TRBV5-5 and TRBJ2-7, the full variable domain reads DAGVTQSPTHLIKTRGQQVTLRCSPISGHKSVSWYQQVLGQGPQFIFQYYEKEERGRGNFPDRFSARQFPNYSSELNVNALLLGDSALYLCASSLGLFYEQYFGPGTRLTVT.

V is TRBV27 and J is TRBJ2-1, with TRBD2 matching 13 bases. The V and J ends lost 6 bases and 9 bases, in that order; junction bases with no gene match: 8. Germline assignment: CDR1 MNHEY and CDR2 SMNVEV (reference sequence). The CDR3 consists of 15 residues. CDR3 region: CASRRTSGGAGEQFF. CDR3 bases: TGTGCCAGCAGAAGAACTAGCGGGGGGGCGGGTGAGCAGTTCTTC.

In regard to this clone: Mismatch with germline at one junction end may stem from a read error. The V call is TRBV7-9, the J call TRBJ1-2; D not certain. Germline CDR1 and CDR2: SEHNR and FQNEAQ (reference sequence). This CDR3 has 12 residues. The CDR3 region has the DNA TGTTCCAGCAGCTTTAGACTGGCGGGCTACACCTTC. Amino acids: CSSSFRLAGYTF.

CDR3 in DNA: TGTGCCAGCAGGACAGGGGGGAGCAATCAGCCCCAGCATTTT. It specifies CASRTGGSNQPQHF. The V and J genes are TRBV6-5 and TRBJ1-5, with 9 bases fitting TRBD1. The V and J ends lost 6 bases and 1 base, in that order; junction bases with no gene match: 1. From germline, CDR1 is MNHEY and CDR2 SVGAGI. The CDR3 has 14 residues.

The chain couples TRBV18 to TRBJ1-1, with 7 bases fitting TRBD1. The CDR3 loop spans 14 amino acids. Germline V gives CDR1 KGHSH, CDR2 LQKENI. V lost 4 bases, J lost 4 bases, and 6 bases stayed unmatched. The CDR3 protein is CASSRQGGRTEAFF. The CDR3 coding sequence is TGTGCCAGCTCACGACAGGGCGGCCGCACTGAAGCTTTCTTT.